The clone carrying this TCR beta chain was seen only once. Its antigen is not identified. Stated time point: after neoadjuvant nivolumab, at surgical resection. These oral cavity squamous cell carcinomas were HPV-negative and locally advanced. This sample stems from a study of neoadjuvant anti-PD-1 for oral cavity cancer. In the study overall: Before surgery, most patients got three to four biweekly 3 mg/kg nivolumab doses. Patients without progression received a fourth nivolumab dose around day 43, then surgical resection on days 50-56. Overall study results and limits: Treg/Th17 ratio rose with pretreatment blood and fell with post-treatment tumor TCRbeta clonality.

This table comes from immunoSEQ multiplex PCR, and its TCRdb copy is limited to in-frame clones, with some not included. The sample yields about 5,000 clones, approximately 60% seen once. This CDR3 spans 15 amino acids. Trimming pared 1 base from V and 2 bases from J, leaving 11 bases between. Germline-derived CDR1 and CDR2 are SGHDT and YYEEEE. The chain couples TRBV5-6 to TRBJ2-3; D remains ambiguous. The sample was tumor tissue, taken after nivolumab (anti-PD-1) treatment. The origin of this receptor is a person between 35 and 79 years old with oral cavity squamous cell carcinoma. The CDR3 reads CASSLNGPNTDTQYF. The CDR3 DNA reads TGTGCCAGCAGCTTGAACGGACCGAACACAGATACGCAGTATTTT.